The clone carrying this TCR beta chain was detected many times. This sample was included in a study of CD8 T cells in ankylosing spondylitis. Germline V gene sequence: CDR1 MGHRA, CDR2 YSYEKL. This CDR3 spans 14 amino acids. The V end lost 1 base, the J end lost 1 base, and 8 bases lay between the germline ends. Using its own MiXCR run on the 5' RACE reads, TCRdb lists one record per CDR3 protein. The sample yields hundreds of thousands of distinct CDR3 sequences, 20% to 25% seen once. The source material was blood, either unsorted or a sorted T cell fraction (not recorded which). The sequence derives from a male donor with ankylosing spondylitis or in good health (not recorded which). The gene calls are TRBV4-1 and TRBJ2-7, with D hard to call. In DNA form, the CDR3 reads TGCGCCAGCAGCCAAGGACAAGGTTCCTACGAGCAGTACTTC. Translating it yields CASSQGQGSYEQYF.